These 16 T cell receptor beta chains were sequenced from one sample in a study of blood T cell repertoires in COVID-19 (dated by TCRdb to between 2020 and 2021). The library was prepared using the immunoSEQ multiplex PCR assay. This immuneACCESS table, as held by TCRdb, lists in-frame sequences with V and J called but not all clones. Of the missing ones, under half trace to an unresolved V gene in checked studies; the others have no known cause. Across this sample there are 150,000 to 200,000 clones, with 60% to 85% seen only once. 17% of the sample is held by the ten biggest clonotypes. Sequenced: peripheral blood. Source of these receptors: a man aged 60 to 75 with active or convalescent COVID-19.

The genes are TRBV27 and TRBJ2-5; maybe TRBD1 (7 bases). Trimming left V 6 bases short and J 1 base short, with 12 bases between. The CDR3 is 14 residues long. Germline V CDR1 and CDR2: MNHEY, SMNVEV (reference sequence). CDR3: CASSGGQSQETQYF. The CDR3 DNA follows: TGTGCCAGCAGCGGGGGACAGAGCCAAGAGACCCAGTACTTC.

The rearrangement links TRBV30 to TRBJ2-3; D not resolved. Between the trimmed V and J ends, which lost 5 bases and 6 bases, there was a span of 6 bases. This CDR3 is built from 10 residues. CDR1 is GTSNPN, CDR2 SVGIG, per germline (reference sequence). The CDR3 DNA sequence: TGTGCCTGGGGCCCGGATACGCAGTATTTT. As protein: CAWGPDTQYF.

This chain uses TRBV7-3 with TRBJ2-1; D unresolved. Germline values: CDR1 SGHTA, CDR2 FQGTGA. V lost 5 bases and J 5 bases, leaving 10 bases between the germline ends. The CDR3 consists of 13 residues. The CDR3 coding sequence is TGTGCCAGCAGCACAAACAGAGACAATGAGCAGTTCTTC. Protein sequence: CASSTNRDNEQFF.

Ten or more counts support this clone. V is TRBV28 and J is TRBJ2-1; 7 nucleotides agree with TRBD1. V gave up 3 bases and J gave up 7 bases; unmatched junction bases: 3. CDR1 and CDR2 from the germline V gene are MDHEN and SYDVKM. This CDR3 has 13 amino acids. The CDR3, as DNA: TGTGCCAGCAGTTTTGACAGGGAGAATGAGCAGTTCTTC. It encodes CASSFDRENEQFF.

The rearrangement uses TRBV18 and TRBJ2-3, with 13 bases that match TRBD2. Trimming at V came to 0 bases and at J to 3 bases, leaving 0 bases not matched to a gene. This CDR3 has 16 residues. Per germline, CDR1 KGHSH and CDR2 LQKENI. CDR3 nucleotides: TGTGCCAGCTCACCACCGGGACTAGCGGGAACAGATACGCAGTATTTT. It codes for CASSPPGLAGTDTQYF.

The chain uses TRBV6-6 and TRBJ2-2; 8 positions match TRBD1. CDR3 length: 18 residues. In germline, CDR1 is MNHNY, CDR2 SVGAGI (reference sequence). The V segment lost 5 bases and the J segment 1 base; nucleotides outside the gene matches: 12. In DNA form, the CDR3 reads TGTGCCAGCAGTCGCCGGGACAGGACTCAATGGAACACCGGGGAGCTGTTTTTT. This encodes CASSRRDRTQWNTGELFF.

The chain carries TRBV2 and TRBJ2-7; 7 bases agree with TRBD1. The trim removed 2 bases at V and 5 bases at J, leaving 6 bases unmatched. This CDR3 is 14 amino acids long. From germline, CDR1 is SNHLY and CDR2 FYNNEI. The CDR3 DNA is TGTGCCAGCAGTGAAACAGGGGAATTGGACGAGCAGTACTTC. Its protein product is CASSETGELDEQYF.

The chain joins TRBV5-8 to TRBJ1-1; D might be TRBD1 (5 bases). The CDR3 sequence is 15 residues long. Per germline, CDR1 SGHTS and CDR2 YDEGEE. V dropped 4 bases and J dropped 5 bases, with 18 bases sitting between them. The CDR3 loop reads CASSRGLSVGTEAFF. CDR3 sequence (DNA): TGTGCCAGCAGCCGGGGACTCTCCGTCGGAACTGAAGCTTTCTTT.

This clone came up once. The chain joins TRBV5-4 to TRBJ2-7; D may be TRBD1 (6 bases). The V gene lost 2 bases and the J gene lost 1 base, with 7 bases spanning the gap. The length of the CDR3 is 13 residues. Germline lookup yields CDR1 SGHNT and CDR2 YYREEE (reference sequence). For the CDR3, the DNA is TGTGCCAGCAGCTTAGACAGGTCCTACGAGCAGTACTTC. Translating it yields CASSLDRSYEQYF.

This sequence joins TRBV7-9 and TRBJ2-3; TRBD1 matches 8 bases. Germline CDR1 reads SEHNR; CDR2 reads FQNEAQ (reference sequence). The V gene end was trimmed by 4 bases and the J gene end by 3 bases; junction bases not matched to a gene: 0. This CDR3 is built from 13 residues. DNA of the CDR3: TGTGCCAGCAGCTGGACAGGGACAGATACGCAGTATTTT. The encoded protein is CASSWTGTDTQYF.

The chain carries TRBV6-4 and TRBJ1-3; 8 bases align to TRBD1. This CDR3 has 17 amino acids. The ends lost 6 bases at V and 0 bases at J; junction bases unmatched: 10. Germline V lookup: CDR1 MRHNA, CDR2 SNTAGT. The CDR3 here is CASRGGDRTDSGNTIYF. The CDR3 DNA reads TGTGCCAGCAGGGGGGGGGACAGGACGGACTCTGGAAACACCATATATTTT.

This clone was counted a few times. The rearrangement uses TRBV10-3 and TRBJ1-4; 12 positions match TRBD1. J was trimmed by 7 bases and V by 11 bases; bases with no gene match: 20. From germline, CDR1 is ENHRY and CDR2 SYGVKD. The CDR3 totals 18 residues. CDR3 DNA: TGTGCCTCTAAACCCGGGACAGGGGGCTCTACGCCCACTGAAAAACTGTTTTTT. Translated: CASKPGTGGSTPTEKLFF.

The CDR3 region is CASRRETGNSPLHF. CDR3 sequence (DNA): TGTGCCAGCAGGAGGGAGACAGGGAATTCACCCCTCCACTTT. This sequence joins TRBV2 and TRBJ1-6; 7 bases line up with TRBD1. The CDR3 has 14 amino acids. Germline V gene sequence: CDR1 SNHLY, CDR2 FYNNEI. Trimming at V came to 6 bases and at J to 7 bases, leaving 6 bases not matched to a gene.

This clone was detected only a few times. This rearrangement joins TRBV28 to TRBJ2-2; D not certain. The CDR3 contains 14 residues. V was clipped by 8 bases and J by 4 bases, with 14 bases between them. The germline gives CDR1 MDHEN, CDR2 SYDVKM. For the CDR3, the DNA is TGTGCCAGCCTCGGTCGGCGGTCCACCGGGGAGCTGTTTTTT. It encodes CASLGRRSTGELFF.

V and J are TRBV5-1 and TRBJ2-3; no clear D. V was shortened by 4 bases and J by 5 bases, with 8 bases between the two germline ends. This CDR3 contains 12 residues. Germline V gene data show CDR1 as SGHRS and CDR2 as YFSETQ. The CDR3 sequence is CASSTIQDTQYF. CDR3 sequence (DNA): TGCGCCAGCAGCACGATACAAGATACGCAGTATTTT.

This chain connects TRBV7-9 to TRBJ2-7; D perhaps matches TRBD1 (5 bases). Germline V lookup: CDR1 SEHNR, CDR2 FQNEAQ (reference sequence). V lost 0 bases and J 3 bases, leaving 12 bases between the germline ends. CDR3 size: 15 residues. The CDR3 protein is CASSLAGRNNYEQYF. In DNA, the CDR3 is TGTGCCAGCAGCTTAGCGGGGCGGAACAACTACGAGCAGTACTTC.